This T cell receptor (beta chain) is drawn from a study of T-cell memory formation after mild COVID-19. Overall study context: Each donor largely had its own TCR clusters.

CDR1 is SGHRS, CDR2 YFSETQ, per germline. This CDR3 is 15 amino acids long. V was trimmed by 3 bases and J by 0 bases, leaving 10 bases between them. Via MiXCR, TCRdb re-called the 5' RACE reads, giving one row per CDR3 protein. Counted here are about 470,000 distinct CDR3 sequences, around a sixth occurring once; the ten biggest clones make up roughly an eighth. The table lists this clonotype with many counts. Sequencing was carried out using PBMCs or a T cell subset sorted from them (not recorded which). The clonotype was recovered from an adult woman who had mild COVID-19 (a few samples of this study predate the infection). Cell type and time point are not known. The chain employs TRBV5-1 and TRBJ2-1; D gene unclear. The DNA of the CDR3 is TGCGCCAGCAGCTCTCATCATAGCTCCTACAATGAGCAGTTCTTC. Residues: CASSSHHSSYNEQFF.